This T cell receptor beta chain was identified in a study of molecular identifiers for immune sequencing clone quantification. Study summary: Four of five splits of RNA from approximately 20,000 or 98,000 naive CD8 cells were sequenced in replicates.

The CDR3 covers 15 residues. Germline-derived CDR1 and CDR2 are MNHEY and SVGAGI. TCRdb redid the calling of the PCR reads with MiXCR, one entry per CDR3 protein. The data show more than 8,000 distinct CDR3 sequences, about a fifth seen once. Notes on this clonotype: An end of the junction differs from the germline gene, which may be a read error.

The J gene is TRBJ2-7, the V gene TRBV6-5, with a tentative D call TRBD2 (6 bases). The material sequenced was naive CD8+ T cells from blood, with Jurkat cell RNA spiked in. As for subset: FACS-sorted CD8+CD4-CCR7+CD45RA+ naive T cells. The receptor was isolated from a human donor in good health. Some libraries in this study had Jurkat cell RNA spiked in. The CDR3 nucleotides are TGTGCCAACAGTTACTCGATGGGGGGAGTCCACGAGCAGTACTTC. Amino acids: CANSYSMGGVHEQYF.